This record looks at one T cell receptor beta chain sequence and its context. The source of the sample is a study of patients and donors after allogeneic stem cell transplantation. TCRdb re-analysed the RT-PCR reads in MiXCR, keeping a single row per CDR3 protein. The sample includes around 240,000 distinct CDR3 sequences, 11% to 15% of them seen just once. Germline V lookup: CDR1 MNHNS, CDR2 SASEGT. The length of the CDR3 is 15 residues. V was cut by 6 bases and J by 7 bases, with 21 bases left in between. This clonotype was sampled from a human donor who was either an allogeneic HSCT recipient or a stem cell or donor lymphocyte infusion donor (not recorded which). It is not recorded whose cells these are; they may come from a transplant donor. Sample: blood, either unsorted or a sorted T cell fraction (not recorded which). The chain couples TRBV6-1 to TRBJ2-5; D may be TRBD1 or TRBD2 (5 bases each). CDR3 DNA sequence: TGTGCCAGCAGAACCGGGACGGCGGACGTGGCGACCCAGTACTTC. Translated, it gives CASRTGTADVATQYF.